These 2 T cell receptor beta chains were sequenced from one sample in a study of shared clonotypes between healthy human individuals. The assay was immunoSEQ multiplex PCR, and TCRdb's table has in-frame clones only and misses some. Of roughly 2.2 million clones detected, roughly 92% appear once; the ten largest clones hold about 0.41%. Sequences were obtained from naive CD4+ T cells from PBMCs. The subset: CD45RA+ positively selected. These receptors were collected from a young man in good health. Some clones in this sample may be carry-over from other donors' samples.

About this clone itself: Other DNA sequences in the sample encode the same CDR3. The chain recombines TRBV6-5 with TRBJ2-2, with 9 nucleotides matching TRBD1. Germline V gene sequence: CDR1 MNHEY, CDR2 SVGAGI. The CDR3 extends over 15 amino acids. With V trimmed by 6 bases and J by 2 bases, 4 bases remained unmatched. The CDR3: CASRPGQGNTGELFF. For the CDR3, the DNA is TGTGCCAGCAGACCGGGACAGGGTAACACCGGGGAGCTGTTTTTT.

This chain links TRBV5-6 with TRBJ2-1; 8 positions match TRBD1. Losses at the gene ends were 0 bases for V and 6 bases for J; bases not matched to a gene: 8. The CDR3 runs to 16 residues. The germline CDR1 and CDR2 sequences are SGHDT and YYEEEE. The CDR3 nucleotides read TGTGCCAGCAGCTTGGCCCGGGACAGGACTGCCAATGAGCAGTTCTTC. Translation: CASSLARDRTANEQFF.